Below, 3 T cell receptor beta chains from the same sample are listed, as sequenced in a study of glioma-infiltrating T cells. Amplification of TCR alpha and beta CDR3 regions from RNA used iRepertoire nested multiplex PCR. TCRdb reprocessed the multiplex PCR reads with MiXCR, giving one entry per CDR3 protein. The profile shows more than 350,000 distinct CDR3 sequences, about two fifths of them singletons. Sequencing was done on a sample of glioma tissue, nonneoplastic brain tissue, or PBMCs (not recorded which). These receptors all stem from a human donor with low-grade glioma or glioblastoma, undergoing nonglioma brain surgery, or in good health (not recorded which).

At least ten counts were recorded for this clonotype. The rearrangement uses TRBV6-2 or TRBV6-3 and TRBJ2-3; 10 bases are a match to TRBD2. Losses at the gene ends were 11 bases for V and 5 bases for J; bases not matched to a gene: 10. The germline gives CDR1 MNHEY, CDR2 SVGEGT. There are 14 residues in the CDR3. CDR3 DNA sequence: TGTGCCGTATCGCCTAGCGGGAGAAGAGATACGCAGTATTTT. The encoded protein is CAVSPSGRRDTQYF.

This clonotype occurred a few times. The chain has TRBV27 and TRBJ2-4; possible D gene TRBD2, 7 bases. Germline-derived CDR1 and CDR2 are MNHEY and SMNVEV (reference sequence). This CDR3 has 15 residues. The V end lost 3 bases, the J end lost 7 bases, and 16 bases lay between the germline ends. Here the CDR3 DNA reads TGTGCCAGCAGTTTGCGACTCGAGGGGGGGAACATTCAGTACTTC. Protein product: CASSLRLEGGNIQYF.

J is TRBJ1-1 and V is TRBV10-3; TRBD1 aligns across 7 bases. V lost 3 bases and J lost 3; bases outside the gene matches: 4. Germline V gene sequence: CDR1 ENHRY, CDR2 SYGVKD. This CDR3 is built from 14 residues. The chain's CDR3 is CAISDRTGDTEAFF. CDR3 in DNA: TGTGCCATCAGTGATCGTACAGGGGACACTGAAGCTTTCTTT.